The clone carrying this T cell receptor beta chain ranks as large. This entry belongs to a study of graft-versus-host responses after intestinal transplantation. The CDR3 has 17 amino acids. Per the germline V gene, CDR1 is SGHVS and CDR2 is FQNEAQ. V lost 3 bases and J lost 2, with 20 bases in between. TCRdb's table, derived via immunoSEQ multiplex PCR, lists solely in-frame clones and lacks some. The data contain roughly 1,500 clones, approximately 65% of them singletons. Study-wide results and limits: GvH clone levels peaked in circulation, and this peak was associated with early post-transplant HvG declines.

Plated together were 200,000 CFSE-labeled responder cells and 200,000 irradiated, violet-dye-labeled stimulator cells. The chain combines TRBV7-8 with TRBJ2-7, with a weak D call TRBD1 (6 bases). The clonotype comes from a human patient who was an organ donor for intestinal transplantation. Sequences were derived from alloreactive CD8+ T cells from a mixed lymphocyte reaction culture, sampled before transplantation. Subset described: CFSE-low proliferating T cells sorted from approximately 6-day pre-transplant mixed lymphocyte reaction (GvH or HvG direction). This chain's CDR3 is CASSFAIQGINPYEQYF. Written as DNA, the CDR3 is TGTGCCAGCAGCTTCGCTATACAGGGAATAAACCCCTACGAGCAGTACTTC.